One sample yielded the 18 T cell receptor beta chains listed below, sequenced in a study of blood T cell repertoires in COVID-19. The assay was immunoSEQ multiplex PCR, and TCRdb's table has in-frame clones only and misses some. The table includes about 280,000 clones, roughly 86% detected once. What was sequenced was peripheral blood. Source of these receptors: a woman aged 25-40 years who had recovered from COVID-19.

The V call is TRBV3-1 (or the pseudogene TRBV3-2), the J call TRBJ2-5; D is unclear. Trimming took 2 bases from V and 4 from J, leaving 5 bases between them. The CDR3 has 12 residues. Germline-derived CDR1 and CDR2 are LGHDT and YNNKEL (reference sequence). The CDR3 region has the DNA TGTGCCAGCAGCCAACTGTCAGAGACCCAGTACTTC. It translates to CASSQLSETQYF.

V and J are TRBV6-5 and TRBJ1-3, with D perhaps matching TRBD1 (6 bases). V lost 3 bases and J 3 bases, leaving 12 bases between the germline ends. This CDR3 has 15 residues. The germline V gene has CDR1 MNHEY and CDR2 SVGAGI. The CDR3 reads CASSYGPGDGNTIYF. The CDR3 bases are TGTGCCAGCAGTTATGGGCCAGGGGATGGAAACACCATATATTTT.

The V and J genes are TRBV27 and TRBJ2-1; tentatively, D is TRBD1 (7 bases). V was clipped by 6 bases and J by 10 bases, with 16 bases between them. The CDR3 covers 13 residues. Germline V gene lookup returns CDR1 MNHEY and CDR2 SMNVEV (reference sequence). The chain's CDR3 is CASRRAGQREQFF. CDR3 DNA sequence: TGTGCCAGCAGACGGGCGGGACAGAGAGAGCAGTTCTTC.

This clone was counted a few times. The chain joins TRBV7-7 to TRBJ2-7, with 12 bases fitting TRBD2. The CDR3 spans 15 residues. The germline V gene encodes CDR1 SSHAT and CDR2 FNYEAQ (reference sequence). The CDR3 spells CASPLAGGPRYEQYF. The DNA for the CDR3 is TGTGCTAGCCCCCTAGCGGGAGGGCCTCGTTACGAGCAGTACTTC.

The gene calls are TRBV14 and TRBJ2-1, with D perhaps matching TRBD1 (6 bases). V was trimmed by 4 bases and J by 4 bases, leaving 17 bases between them. Germline CDR1 SGHDN, CDR2 FVKESK. This CDR3 has 16 residues. The DNA for the CDR3 is TGTGCCAGCAGCCGCCGCCCCGGGACACCGTACAATGAGCAGTTCTTC. Encoded protein: CASSRRPGTPYNEQFF. Together with reference TRBV14 and TRBJ2-1, the CDR3 gives the full variable domain: EAGVTQFPSHSVIEKGQTVTLRCDPISGHDNLYWYRRVMGKEIKFLLHFVKESKQDESGMPNNRFLAERTGGTYSTLKVQPAELEDSGVYFCASSRRPGTPYNEQFFGPGTRLTVL.

V is TRBV6-2 or TRBV6-3 and J is TRBJ2-7; 12 bases line up with TRBD2. The CDR3 has 13 amino acids. V was clipped by 5 bases and J by 6 bases; unmatched bases: 2. The germline CDR1 and CDR2 sequences are MNHEY and SVGEGT. This chain's CDR3 is CASSQGLAGEQYF. The CDR3 coding sequence is TGTGCCAGCAGTCAGGGACTAGCGGGCGAGCAGTACTTC.

This clone was counted between two and nine times. The CDR3 loop reads CASSVAGQANTGELFF. CDR3 sequence (DNA): TGTGCCAGCAGCGTGGCGGGACAGGCGAACACCGGGGAGCTGTTTTTT. The rearrangement uses TRBV9 and TRBJ2-2; TRBD1 matches 8 bases. The CDR3 is 16 amino acids. Per the germline V gene, CDR1 is SGDLS and CDR2 is YYNGEE. J was trimmed by 0 bases and V by 2 bases; bases with no gene match: 3.

The V and J genes are TRBV7-9 and TRBJ1-3; 8 bases are a match to TRBD1. V trimming: 4 bases; J trimming: 4 bases; junction bases outside the gene matches: 0. CDR3 length: 13 amino acids. Germline-derived CDR1 and CDR2 are SEHNR and FQNEAQ (reference sequence). The CDR3 is CASSSGGGNTIYF. In DNA form, the CDR3 reads TGTGCCAGCAGCTCAGGGGGCGGAAACACCATATATTTT.

CDR3 in DNA: TGTGCCAGCAGCCAAGGTCTATGGAATGAGCAGTTCTTC. Its protein is CASSQGLWNEQFF. The chain carries TRBV14 and TRBJ2-1; D unresolved. Germline CDR1 reads SGHDN; CDR2 reads FVKESK. The V end was cut by 1 base, the J end by 7 bases, with 8 bases between. The length of the CDR3 is 13 residues.

V is TRBV7-9 and J is TRBJ2-7; D perhaps matches TRBD2 (8 bases). The germline V and J ends were trimmed by 5 bases and 3 bases, with 14 bases remaining between them. This CDR3 spans 14 amino acids. Looked up from germline, CDR1 is SEHNR and CDR2 is FQNEAQ (reference sequence). CDR3 in amino acids: CASSRSGTDYEQYF. The CDR3 nucleotides read TGTGCCAGCAGCCGTAGCGGGACAGACTACGAGCAGTACTTC.

The chain uses TRBV3-1 (or the pseudogene TRBV3-2) and TRBJ2-7; possibly TRBD2 for D (5 bases). There are 15 residues in the CDR3. The germline V gene has CDR1 LGHDT and CDR2 YNNKEL (reference sequence). The germline V and J ends were trimmed by 6 bases and 0 bases, with 15 bases remaining between them. The CDR3 nucleotides read TGTGCCAGCAGATCTAGCTCTACGAGCTCCTACGAGCAGTACTTC. Encoded protein: CASRSSSTSSYEQYF.

V gene TRBV18 combines with J gene TRBJ1-6; D unresolved. Germline V gene sequence: CDR1 KGHSH, CDR2 LQKENI. This CDR3 region has 12 residues. Trimming shortened V by 3 bases and J by 9 bases, and 6 bases separated the two germline ends. CDR3 amino acids: CASSPSGSPLHF. DNA of the CDR3: TGTGCCAGCTCACCTAGTGGTTCACCCCTCCACTTT.

The CDR3 DNA sequence: TGTGCCAGCAGCCAAGATTTGGGGCTAAGGAACACCGGGGAGCTGTTTTTT. Translated, it gives CASSQDLGLRNTGELFF. The rearrangement uses TRBV4-2 and TRBJ2-2; weak D call: TRBD1 (5 bases). Germline CDR1 and CDR2: LGHNA and YNFKEQ. CDR3 length equals 17 residues. The V and J ends lost 0 bases and 1 base respectively, with 12 bases between them.

The chain joins TRBV18 to TRBJ2-3; D may be TRBD2 (6 bases). This CDR3 is 15 amino acids long. V lost 6 bases to trimming and J lost 4 bases, with 17 bases between them. Germline CDR1 and CDR2: KGHSH and LQKENI. This CDR3 reads CASSLGATSADTQYF. DNA for the CDR3: TGTGCCAGCTCTCTTGGAGCGACTAGTGCAGATACGCAGTATTTT.

V and J are TRBV30 and TRBJ1-6, with TRBD1 identical over 7 bases. With V trimmed by 3 bases and J by 7 bases, 6 bases remained unmatched. The germline V gene encodes CDR1 GTSNPN and CDR2 SVGIG (reference sequence). This CDR3 is built from 14 residues. CDR3 in amino acids: CAWREQGWNSPLHF. CDR3 DNA sequence: TGTGCCTGGAGGGAACAGGGGTGGAATTCACCCCTCCACTTT.

This rearrangement joins TRBV19 to TRBJ1-5, with D hard to call. The V end was cut by 3 bases, the J end by 4 bases, with 7 bases between. The CDR3 is 13 amino acids. Germline loops: CDR1 LNHDA, CDR2 SQIVND (reference sequence). The CDR3 region has the DNA TGTGCCAGTAGTATTCGAGTGAATCAGCCCCAGCATTTT. Its translation: CASSIRVNQPQHF.

The chain employs TRBV19 and TRBJ1-1; weak D call: TRBD1 (5 bases). The ends were cut back, 7 bases at V and 5 bases at J, with 14 bases in the middle. The CDR3 is 13 amino acids. Germline CDR1 reads LNHDA; CDR2 reads SQIVND (reference sequence). The DNA for the CDR3 is TGTGCCAGTACAGGGCCGATGGGGACTGAAGCTTTCTTT. This sequence encodes CASTGPMGTEAFF.

CDR3 nucleotide sequence: TGTGCCAGTAGGTCTAGCGGGGATACAGATACGCAGTATTTT. Translated, it gives CASRSSGDTDTQYF. V and J are TRBV19 and TRBJ2-3, with 9 bases fitting TRBD2. V trimming: 6 bases; J trimming: 3 bases; junction bases outside the gene matches: 4. The germline V gene has CDR1 LNHDA and CDR2 SQIVND (reference sequence). This CDR3 region has 14 residues.